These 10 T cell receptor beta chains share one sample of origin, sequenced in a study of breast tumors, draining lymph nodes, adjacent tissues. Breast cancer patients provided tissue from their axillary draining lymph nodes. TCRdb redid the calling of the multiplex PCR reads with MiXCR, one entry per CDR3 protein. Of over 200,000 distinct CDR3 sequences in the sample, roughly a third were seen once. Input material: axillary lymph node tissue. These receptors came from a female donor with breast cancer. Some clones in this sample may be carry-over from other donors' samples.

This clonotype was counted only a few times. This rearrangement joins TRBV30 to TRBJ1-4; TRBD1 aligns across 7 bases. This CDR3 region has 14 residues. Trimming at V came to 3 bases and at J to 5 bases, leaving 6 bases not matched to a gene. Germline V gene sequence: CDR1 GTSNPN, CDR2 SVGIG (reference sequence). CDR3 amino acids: CAWSRTGGNEKLFF. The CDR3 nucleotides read TGTGCCTGGAGCAGGACAGGAGGAAATGAAAAACTGTTTTTT.

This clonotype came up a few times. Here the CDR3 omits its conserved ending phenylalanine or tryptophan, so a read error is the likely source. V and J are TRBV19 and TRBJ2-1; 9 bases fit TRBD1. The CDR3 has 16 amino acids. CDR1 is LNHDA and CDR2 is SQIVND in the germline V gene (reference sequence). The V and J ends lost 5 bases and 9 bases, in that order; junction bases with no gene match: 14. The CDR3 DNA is TGTGCCAGTAGTCCAAGTGGGGGGACAGGGCGAGGTGAGCAGTTCTCC. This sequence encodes CASSPSGGTGRGEQFS.

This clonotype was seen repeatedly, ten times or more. CDR3 in amino acids: CASNRKDRDTGELFF. The CDR3 DNA reads as TGTGCCAGTAACCGAAAGGACAGGGACACCGGGGAGCTGTTTTTT. This rearrangement joins TRBV19 to TRBJ2-2; TRBD1 matches 8 bases. The CDR3 covers 15 residues. J lost 3 bases, V lost 7 bases, and 7 bases had no gene match. Germline V gene lookup returns CDR1 LNHDA and CDR2 SQIVND (reference sequence).

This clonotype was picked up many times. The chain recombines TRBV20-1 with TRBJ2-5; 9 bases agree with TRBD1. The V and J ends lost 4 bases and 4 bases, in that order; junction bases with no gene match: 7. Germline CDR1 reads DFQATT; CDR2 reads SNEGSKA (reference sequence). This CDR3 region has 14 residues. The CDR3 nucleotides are TGCAGTGCTAAACACAGGGGGCTGGGAGAGACCCAGTACTTC. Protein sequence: CSAKHRGLGETQYF.

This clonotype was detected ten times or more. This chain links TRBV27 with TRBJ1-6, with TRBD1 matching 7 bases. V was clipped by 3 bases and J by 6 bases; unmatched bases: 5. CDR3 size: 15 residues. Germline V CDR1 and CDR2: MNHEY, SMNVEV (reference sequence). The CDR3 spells CASSFRQGLNSPLHF. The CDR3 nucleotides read TGTGCCAGCAGTTTCCGACAGGGCCTTAATTCACCCCTCCACTTT.

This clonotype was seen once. CDR3 region: CASSFTGTGAYGGETQYF. In DNA form, the CDR3 reads TGTGCCAGCAGTTTCACCGGGACAGGGGCCTATGGCGGGGAGACCCAGTACTTC. The gene calls are TRBV12-3 or TRBV12-4 and TRBJ2-5, with 10 bases fitting TRBD1. With 3 bases clipped from V and 5 bases from J, the junction kept 15 bases outside the gene matches. The CDR3 is made up of 18 amino acids.

CDR3 in amino acids: CSARESEKLFF. In nucleotides, the CDR3 is TGCAGTGCTAGAGAATCCGAAAAACTGTTTTTT. The chain carries TRBV20-1 and TRBJ1-4, with no clear D. Trimming stripped 0 bases from V and 8 bases from J, with 4 bases between. Germline CDR1 DFQATT, CDR2 SNEGSKA (reference sequence). This CDR3 has 11 amino acids.

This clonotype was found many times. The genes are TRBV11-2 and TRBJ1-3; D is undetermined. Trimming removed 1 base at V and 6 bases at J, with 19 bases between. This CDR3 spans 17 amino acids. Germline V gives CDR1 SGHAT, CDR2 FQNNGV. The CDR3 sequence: CASSLGSFWEVENTIYF. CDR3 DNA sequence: TGTGCCAGCAGCTTAGGCTCCTTCTGGGAGGTGGAAAACACCATATATTTT. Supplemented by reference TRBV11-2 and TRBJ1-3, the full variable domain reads EAGVAQSPRYKIIEKRQSVAFWCNPISGHATLYWYQQILGQGPKLLIQFQNNGVVDDSQLPKDRFSAERLKGVDSTLKIQPAKLEDSAVYLCASSLGSFWEVENTIYFGEGSWLTVV.

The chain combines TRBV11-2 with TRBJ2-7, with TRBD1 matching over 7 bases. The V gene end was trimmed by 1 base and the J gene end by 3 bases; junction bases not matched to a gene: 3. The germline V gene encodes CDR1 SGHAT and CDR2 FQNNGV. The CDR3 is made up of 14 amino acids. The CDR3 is CASSLGQGVYEQYF. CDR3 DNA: TGTGCCAGCAGCTTAGGTCAGGGGGTCTACGAGCAGTACTTC.

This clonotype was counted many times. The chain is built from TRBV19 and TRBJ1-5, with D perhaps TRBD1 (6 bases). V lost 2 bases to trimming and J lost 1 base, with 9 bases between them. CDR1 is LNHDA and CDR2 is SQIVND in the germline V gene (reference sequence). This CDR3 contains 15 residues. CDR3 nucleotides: TGTGCCAGTAGTATACGGGGGGCAAGCAATCAGCCCCAGCATTTT. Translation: CASSIRGASNQPQHF.